The rows below give T cell receptor beta chains drawn from one sample of a study of post-analysis software for immune sequencing data. TCRdb re-called the PCR reads with MiXCR, one entry per CDR3 protein. The data show 350,000 to 450,000 distinct CDR3 sequences, with 35% to 45% seen just once and 7.6% held by the top ten. Input material: blood. All receptors come from a girl between 2 and 10 years old with multiple sclerosis. Both conserved end residues are part of each CDR3. D genes are given only for firm matches. Clone size appears in some rows only: once, few, many, or a class for an expanded clone.

TRBV20-1	-	TRBJ1-5	TRBD1	CSASRDRDEPQHF	TGCAGTGCTAGCCGGGACAGGGATGAGCCCCAGCATTTT
TRBV7-2	-	TRBJ1-5	TRBD1	CASSLAGGTGPQHF	TGTGCCAGCAGCTTAGCCGGCGGGACAGGGCCCCAGCATTTT
TRBV6-6	-	TRBJ2-7	-	CASLQGGGSHEQYF	TGTGCCAGCCTTCAAGGAGGAGGATCCCACGAGCAGTACTTC
TRBV20-1	-	TRBJ2-7	-	CSARLGQAIYEQYF	TGCAGTGCTAGGCTGGGGCAGGCCATCTACGAGCAGTACTTC
TRBV2	-	TRBJ1-1	-	CASSERETNTEAFF	TGTGCCAGCAGTGAAAGGGAGACTAACACTGAAGCTTTCTTT
TRBV20-1	few	TRBJ2-7	TRBD2	CSATSGRPYEQYF	TGCAGTGCAACTAGCGGGAGGCCCTACGAGCAGTACTTC
TRBV6-1	-	TRBJ1-1	-	CASSRESNTEAFF	TGTGCCAGCAGCAGGGAGTCTAACACTGAAGCTTTCTTT
TRBV6-6	once	TRBJ2-7	TRBD2	CAGSYPTSGGYEQYF	TGTGCCGGCAGTTACCCTACTAGCGGGGGATACGAGCAGTACTTC
TRBV29-1	many	TRBJ1-1	-	CSVEGRLNTEAFF	TGCAGCGTTGAGGGACGGTTGAACACTGAAGCTTTCTTT
TRBV20-1	-	TRBJ1-5	-	CSARLPYGNQPQHF	TGCAGTGCTAGGCTCCCATATGGCAATCAGCCCCAGCATTTT
TRBV28	few	TRBJ2-1	-	CASSLGLDSWHEQFF	TGTGCCAGCAGTTTGGGATTGGACAGTTGGCATGAGCAGTTCTTC